The source of this T cell receptor beta chain is a study of blood T cells in healthy people across ages (dated by TCRdb to between 2015 and 2016). Study-level background: In model experiments, template switching captured about one uniquely barcoded TCR beta cDNA molecule for every two T cells. Two additional independent replicas of 1 million unique cDNA reads from the same blood draw were analyzed for two donors (one aged 18 to 30 and one aged 80 or older). To avoid experimental bias, donors of different ages were randomly spread across the sequencing lanes. Donors were grouped into four age groups: young (average roughly 16 years), middle-aged (39), aged (around 60) and long-lived (approximately 82). Using deep sequencing normalized with unique cDNA molecular identifiers, the study measured how TCR beta repertoire diversity changes with age.

Between the V and J ends, shortened by 3 bases and 6 bases respectively, the junction contains 19 bases. The germline V gene gives CDR1 as SGHRS and CDR2 as YFSETQ. The CDR3 holds 16 amino acids from the cysteine to the phenylalanine. Only the CDR3 DNA is retained, 48 bases long and in frame from the first base. General findings and caveats noted by the study authors: Bulk unsorted PBMC profiling prevented conclusive comparison of naive and antigen-experienced compartments. The CMV infection status of donors was not known, potentially confounding age-related changes in expanded clonotypes. The percentage of naive T cells measured by flow cytometry correlated strongly with observed TCR beta diversity. Estimates of total diversity based on one million sequenced T cells were regarded as lower bounds and as underestimates. Observed TCR beta diversity per million T cells fell roughly linearly with age, and a significant reduction was already apparent by age around 40. The long-lived group showed more naive CD4+ T cells, fewer expanded clones and increased TCR diversity than the aged group, suggesting age selection.

This clonotype has just a few counts. The antigen this receptor binds is unknown. No much larger clonotype is one base removed from it; base qualities were not supplied. Systemically healthy Caucasian individuals from Russia, 35 to 50 in total and aged roughly 6 to 95 years, were included as donors. Each donor gave 8.5 to 10 milliliters of peripheral blood, collected into EDTA-treated Vacutainer tubes. Ficoll-Paque density-gradient centrifugation was used to isolate PBMCs, with at least 6 million per sample. Total RNA was extracted from PBMCs with Trizol reagent, with at least 5.5 micrograms obtained per sample. The percentages of naive CD45RAhigh/CD27high T cells were determined by flow cytometry on a PBMC aliquot from every donor. Libraries were built with 5' RACE. Sequencing was carried out with an Illumina HiSeq 2500. A second PCR of about 6 to 11 cycles was run with a J-beta primer mix and a sample-barcoded 5' primer. A template-switch 5' adaptor carrying 12 random nucleotides introduced a unique molecular identifier onto each TCR beta cDNA molecule. Each sample yielded at least 3 million CDR3-containing paired-end reads. All of the RNA was converted into first-strand cDNA using the Mint cDNA synthesis kit, with a TRBC-specific oligonucleotide serving as the primer. Following uracil-DNA glycosylase treatment, a first 18-cycle PCR with universal primers M1SS and BC2_uni_R was performed on all cDNA. The published analysis was carried out like this. For normalization, 1 million high-quality reads, each with a distinct molecular identifier, were randomly selected from each sample. Reads sharing molecular identifiers were discarded rather than binned into consensus sequences. MiTCR, run with a Q25 quality threshold and the strictest error-elimination algorithm, handled CDR3 identification, clonotype clustering and error correction. Lower-bound total TCR beta diversity was estimated with a nonparametric unseen species model using Euler transformation. TCRdb passed the public sequencing reads through fastp at Q25 and MiXCR, retaining productive beta sequences. Rows with a matching CDR3 protein are joined into one entry that keeps the most common DNA and genes. It is TCRdb's table, rather than the study itself, that gives the V and J calls and clone size. Within this sample are about 760,000 distinct CDR3 sequences, with around three fifths of them counted one time only. The top ten clones comprise roughly 24% of the sample.

The sequencing sample was made of blood. This clonotype was obtained from a man aged 35-49 years in good health. The sequence joins TRBV5-1 to TRBJ1-5, and possibly TRBD1, on 5 matching bases. The sequenced DNA is TGCGCCAGCAGCTCCGGGGACTCTTCATCTCTTCAGCCCCAGCATTTT. This yields the protein CASSSGDSSSLQPQHF.